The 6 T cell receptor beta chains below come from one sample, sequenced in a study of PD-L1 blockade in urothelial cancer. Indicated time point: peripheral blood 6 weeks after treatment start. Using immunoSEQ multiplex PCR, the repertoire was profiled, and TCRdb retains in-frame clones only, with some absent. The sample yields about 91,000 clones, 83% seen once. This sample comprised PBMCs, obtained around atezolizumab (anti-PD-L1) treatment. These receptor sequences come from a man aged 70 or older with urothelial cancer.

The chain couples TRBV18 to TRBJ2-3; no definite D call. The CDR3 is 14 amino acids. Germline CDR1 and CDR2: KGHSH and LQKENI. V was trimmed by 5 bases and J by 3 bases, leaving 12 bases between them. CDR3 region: CASSSAVSTDTQYF. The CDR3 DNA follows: TGTGCCAGCTCATCTGCGGTATCGACAGATACGCAGTATTTT.

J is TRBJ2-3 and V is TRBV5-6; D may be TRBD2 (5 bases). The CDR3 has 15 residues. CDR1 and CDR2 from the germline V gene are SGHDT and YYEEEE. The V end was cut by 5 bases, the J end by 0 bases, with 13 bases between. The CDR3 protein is CASRSSGWSTDTQYF. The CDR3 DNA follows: TGTGCCAGCAGATCCAGCGGATGGAGCACAGATACGCAGTATTTT.

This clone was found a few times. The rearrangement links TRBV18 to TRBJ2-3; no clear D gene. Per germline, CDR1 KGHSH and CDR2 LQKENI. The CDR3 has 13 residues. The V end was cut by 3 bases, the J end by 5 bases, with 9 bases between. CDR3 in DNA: TGTGCCAGCTCACCCGGGTCGAGAGATACGCAGTATTTT. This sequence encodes CASSPGSRDTQYF.

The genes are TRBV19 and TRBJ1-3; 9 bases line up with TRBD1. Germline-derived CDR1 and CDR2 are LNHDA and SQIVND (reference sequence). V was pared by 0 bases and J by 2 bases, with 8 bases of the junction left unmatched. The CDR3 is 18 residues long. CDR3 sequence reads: CASSIDADRGRPGNTIYF. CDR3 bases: TGTGCCAGTAGTATAGATGCGGACAGGGGTCGACCTGGAAACACCATATATTTT.

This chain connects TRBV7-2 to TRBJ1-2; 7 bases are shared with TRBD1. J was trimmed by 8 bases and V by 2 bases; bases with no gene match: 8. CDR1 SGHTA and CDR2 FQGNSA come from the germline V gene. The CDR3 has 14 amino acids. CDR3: CASSLNRGVGGYTF. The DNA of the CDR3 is TGTGCCAGCAGCTTAAACAGGGGAGTGGGAGGCTACACCTTC.

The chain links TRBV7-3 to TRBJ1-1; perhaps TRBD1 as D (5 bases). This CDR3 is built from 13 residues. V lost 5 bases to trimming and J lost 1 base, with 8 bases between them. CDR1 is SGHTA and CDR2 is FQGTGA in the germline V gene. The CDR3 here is CASSAQGNTEAFF. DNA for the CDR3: TGTGCCAGCAGCGCCCAGGGGAACACTGAAGCTTTCTTT.